This TCR beta chain was profiled in a study of vaccination effects on CD4 cells after COVID-19 (dated by TCRdb to between 2021 and 2023). Background for the entire study: Across the study, the median time from the second dose to post-vaccine sampling was 72 days (range 14 to 241). In both COVID-19 convalescent patients and infection-naive vaccine recipients, the study compared SARS-CoV-2 spike-specific CD4+ TCR repertoires from before mRNA vaccination with those from after it. The full study included fewer than eleven COVID-19 convalescent patients and a few SARS-CoV-2-naive healthy vaccine recipients. The Oncomine TCR Beta short-read assay on an Illumina iSeq 100 was used to sequence cultures from other donors in the study.

Summary of the overall study and its limitations: In healthy vaccine recipients, vaccine-induced clones were almost all SARS-CoV-2 mono-reactive, with only 1 of 255 being cross-reactive with common cold coronaviruses. Marked clonal contraction was observed in both infection-induced and vaccine-induced clones at late post-vaccination timepoints, consistent with waning T cell responses. The study was limited by a small number of convalescent patients and lacked early post-infection timepoints.

The library was generated by the immunoSEQ multiplex PCR assay. DNA from the CD4+ T cells that had been cultured and isolated underwent TCR beta CDR3 sequencing. The original pipeline was this. Non-productive TCR sequences were removed, reads were trimmed to the CDR3 region, and CDR3s of at least 7 amino acids were retained. Antigen-specific clonotypes were identified using the MANAFEST web app by comparison of expansion in peptide wells against reference cultures. To count as positive, a clone had to show expansion at FDR<0.05 compared with the reference and with all other wells, an odds ratio above 5, and a frequency above 0.1% in two replicate wells. Clonotypes significantly expanded in SARS-CoV-2 spike wells and in at least one common cold coronavirus spike condition were defined as cross-reactive. CDR3 similarity was assessed by Levenshtein distance using the stringdist R package, and unrooted trees were constructed with ape in R 3.6.1. TCRdb stores this immuneACCESS table with in-frame sequences only. Part of the clones is absent; in the studies checked, under half of the shortfall reflects unresolved V genes, and no reason is known for the rest. The DNA gave D and trimming, while V, J and clone size come from that table. This sample is represented by approximately 16,000 clones; approximately 70% of them were singletons. The leading ten clones occupy approximately 9.2% of the sample.

As to this clone: Its specific antigen is unknown. Base-call qualities are not available, and no considerably larger clone is one nucleotide away.

Between the V and J ends, shortened by 3 bases and 5 bases respectively, the junction contains 13 bases. The cysteine opens and the phenylalanine closes a CDR3 of 14 amino acids. The only DNA kept is the CDR3, 42 bases in frame from the first base. According to the germline V gene, CDR1 reads SGHVS and CDR2 reads FNYEAQ. In the ViraFEST assay, PBMC were stimulated with viral peptide pools, and antigen-specific CD4+ T cell clonotypes were then identified by expansion using TCR sequencing. After around 11 days of culture, CD4+ T cells were isolated with the EasySep CD4+ T cell isolation kit. Each participant got two doses of an mRNA SARS-CoV-2 vaccine, either BNT162b2 or mRNA-1273. None of the healthy vaccine recipients had a prior SARS-CoV-2 infection, which was confirmed by nucleocapsid antibody tests that came back negative both before and after vaccination. Each well held some 1.9 million PBMC cultured in IMDM containing roughly 5% human AB serum, roughly 10 IU/ml IL-2 and gentamicin, along with roughly 10 ug/ml peptides. Half of the culture medium was replaced with fresh IL-2-containing medium on days 3 and 7. Unless otherwise noted, each peptide stimulation condition was cultured in triplicate wells. Using Ficoll-Paque Plus gradient centrifugation, PBMC were separated from whole blood and then either used fresh or cryopreserved at -140C. The overlapping peptide pools covered the spike proteins of SARS-CoV-2 and of the common cold coronaviruses HCoV-NL63, HCoV-OC43 and HCoV-229E. Genomic DNA was extracted from cultured CD4+ T cells with the QIAamp micro DNA kit.

The sequence came from a human donor who received a COVID-19 vaccine. The source material was CD4+ T cells from PBMCs cultured with SARS-CoV-2 spike peptides, sampled after COVID-19 vaccination. The intended sense of this specimen's cell subset or site label: SARS-CoV-2 spike overlapping peptide pool stimulation. Recombination joined TRBV7-6 with TRBJ2-5; possibly the D gene is TRBD1, per 6 matching bases. The nucleotides read TGTGCCAGCAGCTTGGGGGCCCCCTCGGAGACCCAGTACTTC. This translates into CASSLGAPSETQYF. The variable domain in full, with residues beyond the CDR3 obtained from the reference TRBV7-6 and TRBJ2-5 genes, is GAGVSQSPRYKVTKRGQDVALRCDPISGHVSLYWYRQALGQGPEFLTYFNYEAQQDKSGLPNDRFSAERPEGSISTLTIQRTEQRDSAMYRCASSLGAPSETQYFGPGTRLLVL.